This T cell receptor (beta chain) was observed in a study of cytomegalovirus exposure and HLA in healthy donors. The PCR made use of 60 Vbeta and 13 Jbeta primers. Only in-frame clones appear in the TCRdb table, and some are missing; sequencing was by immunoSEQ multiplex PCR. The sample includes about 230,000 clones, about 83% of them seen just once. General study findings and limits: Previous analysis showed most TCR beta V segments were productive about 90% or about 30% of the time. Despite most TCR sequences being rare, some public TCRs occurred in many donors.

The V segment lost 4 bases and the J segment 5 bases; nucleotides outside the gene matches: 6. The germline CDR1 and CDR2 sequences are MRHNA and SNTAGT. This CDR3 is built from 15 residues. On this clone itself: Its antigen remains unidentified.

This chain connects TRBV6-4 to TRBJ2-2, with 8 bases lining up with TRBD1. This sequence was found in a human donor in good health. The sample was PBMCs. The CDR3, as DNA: TGTGCCAGCAGTGTCTCGACAGGGGAAACCGGGGAGCTGTTTTTT. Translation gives CASSVSTGETGELFF.